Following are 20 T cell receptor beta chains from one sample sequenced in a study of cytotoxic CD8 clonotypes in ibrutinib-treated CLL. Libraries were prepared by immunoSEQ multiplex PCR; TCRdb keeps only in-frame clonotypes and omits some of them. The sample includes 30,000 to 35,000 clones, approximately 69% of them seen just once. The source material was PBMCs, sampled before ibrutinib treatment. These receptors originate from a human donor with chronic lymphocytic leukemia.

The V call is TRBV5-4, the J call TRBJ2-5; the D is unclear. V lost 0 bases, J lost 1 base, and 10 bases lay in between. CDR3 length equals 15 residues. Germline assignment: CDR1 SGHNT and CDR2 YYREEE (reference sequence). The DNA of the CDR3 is TGTGCCAGCAGCTTGGGCCCGGCAGCCCAAGAGACCCAGTACTTC. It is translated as CASSLGPAAQETQYF.

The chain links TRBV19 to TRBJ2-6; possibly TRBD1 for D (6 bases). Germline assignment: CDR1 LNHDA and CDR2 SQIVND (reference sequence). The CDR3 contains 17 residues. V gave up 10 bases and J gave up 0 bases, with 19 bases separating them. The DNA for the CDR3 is TGTGCCACCACCGCGGACAGCAGACTCTCTGGGGCCAACGTCCTGACTTTC. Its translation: CATTADSRLSGANVLTF.

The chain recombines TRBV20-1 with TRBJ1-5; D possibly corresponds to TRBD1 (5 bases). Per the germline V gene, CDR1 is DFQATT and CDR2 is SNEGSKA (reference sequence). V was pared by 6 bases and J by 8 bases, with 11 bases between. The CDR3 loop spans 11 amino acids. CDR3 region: CSAGGTEPQHF. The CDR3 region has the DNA TGCAGTGCGGGGGGGACGGAGCCCCAGCATTTT.

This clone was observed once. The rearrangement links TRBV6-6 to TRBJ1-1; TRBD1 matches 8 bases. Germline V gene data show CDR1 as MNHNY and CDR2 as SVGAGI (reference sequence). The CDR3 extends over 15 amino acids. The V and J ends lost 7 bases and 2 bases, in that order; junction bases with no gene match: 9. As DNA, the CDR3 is TGTGCCAGCACTAATACGCAGGGGGCAAACACTGAAGCTTTCTTT. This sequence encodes CASTNTQGANTEAFF.

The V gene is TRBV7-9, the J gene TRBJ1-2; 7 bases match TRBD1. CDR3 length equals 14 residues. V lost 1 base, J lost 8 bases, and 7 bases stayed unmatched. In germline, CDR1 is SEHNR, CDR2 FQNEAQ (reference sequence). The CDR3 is CASSLGQGREGYTF. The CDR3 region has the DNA TGTGCCAGCAGCTTAGGACAGGGTCGGGAAGGCTACACCTTC. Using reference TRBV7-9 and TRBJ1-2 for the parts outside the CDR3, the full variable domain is DTGVSQNPRHKITKRGQNVTFRCDPISEHNRLYWYRQTLGQGPEFLTYFQNEAQLEKSRLLSDRFSAERPKGSFSTLEIQRTEQGDSAMYLCASSLGQGREGYTFGSGTRLTVV.

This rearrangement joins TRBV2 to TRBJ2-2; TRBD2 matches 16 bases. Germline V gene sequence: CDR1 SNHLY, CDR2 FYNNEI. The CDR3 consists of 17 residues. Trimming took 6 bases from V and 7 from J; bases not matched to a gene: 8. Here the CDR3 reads CASRPGLAGGLGGELFF. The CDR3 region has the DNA TGTGCCAGCAGGCCGGGACTAGCGGGGGGGCTCGGCGGGGAGCTGTTTTTT.

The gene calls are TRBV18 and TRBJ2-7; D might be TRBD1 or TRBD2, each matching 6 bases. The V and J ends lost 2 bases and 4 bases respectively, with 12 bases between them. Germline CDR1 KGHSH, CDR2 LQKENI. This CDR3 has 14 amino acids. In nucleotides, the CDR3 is TGTGCCAGCTCACCATTGGGGGGCAAATACGAGCAGTACTTC. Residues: CASSPLGGKYEQYF.

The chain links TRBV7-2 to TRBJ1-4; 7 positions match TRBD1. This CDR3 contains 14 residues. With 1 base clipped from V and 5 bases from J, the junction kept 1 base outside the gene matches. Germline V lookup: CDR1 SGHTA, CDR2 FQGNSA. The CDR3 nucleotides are TGTGCCAGCAGCTTAGAACAGGGGAATGAAAAACTGTTTTTT. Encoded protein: CASSLEQGNEKLFF.

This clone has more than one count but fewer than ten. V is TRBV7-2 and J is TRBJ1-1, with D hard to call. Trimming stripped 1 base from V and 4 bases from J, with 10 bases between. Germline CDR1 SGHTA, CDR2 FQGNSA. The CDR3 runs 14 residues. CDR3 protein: CASSLVASGTEAFF. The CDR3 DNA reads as TGTGCCAGCAGCTTAGTCGCAAGTGGCACTGAAGCTTTCTTT.

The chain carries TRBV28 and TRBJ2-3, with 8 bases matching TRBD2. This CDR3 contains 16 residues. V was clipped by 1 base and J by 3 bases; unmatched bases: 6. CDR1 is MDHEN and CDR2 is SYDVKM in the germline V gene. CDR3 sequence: CASSLFRGGRTDTQYF. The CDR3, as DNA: TGTGCCAGCAGTTTATTTCGGGGGGGCCGAACAGATACGCAGTATTTT.

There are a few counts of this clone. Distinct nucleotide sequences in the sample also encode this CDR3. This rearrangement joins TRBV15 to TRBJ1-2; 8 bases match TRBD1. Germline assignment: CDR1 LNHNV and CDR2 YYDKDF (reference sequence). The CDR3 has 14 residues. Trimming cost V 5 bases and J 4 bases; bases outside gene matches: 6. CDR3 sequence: CATSQDRVGYGYTF. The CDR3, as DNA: TGTGCCACCAGCCAGGACAGGGTAGGCTATGGCTACACCTTC. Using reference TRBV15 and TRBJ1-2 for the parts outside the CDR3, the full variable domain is DAMVIQNPRYQVTQFGKPVTLSCSQTLNHNVMYWYQQKSSQAPKLLFHYYDKDFNNEADTPDNFQSRRPNTSFCFLDIRSPGLGDTAMYLCATSQDRVGYGYTFGSGTRLTVV.

Here the CDR3 reads CASSPQDSSYNEQFF. CDR3 nucleotide sequence: TGTGCCAGCAGCCCCCAGGACAGCTCCTACAATGAGCAGTTCTTC. The V and J genes are TRBV16 and TRBJ2-1; TRBD1 is a possible D gene (6 bases). This CDR3 contains 15 residues. V was cut by 4 bases and J by 0 bases, with 10 bases left in between. CDR1 is KGHSY, CDR2 FQNENV, per germline. Drawing the rest from reference TRBV16 and TRBJ2-1, the complete variable domain is GEEVAQTPKHLVRGEGQKAKLYCAPIKGHSYVFWYQQVLKNEFKFLISFQNENVFDETGMPKERFSAKCLPNSPCSLEIQATKLEDSAVYFCASSPQDSSYNEQFFGPGTRLTVL.

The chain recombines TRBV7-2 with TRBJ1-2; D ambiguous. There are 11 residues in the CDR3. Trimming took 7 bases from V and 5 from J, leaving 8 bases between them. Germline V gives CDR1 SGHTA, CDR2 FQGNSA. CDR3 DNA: TGTGCCAGCATCGGCCTTTATGGCTACACCTTC. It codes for CASIGLYGYTF.

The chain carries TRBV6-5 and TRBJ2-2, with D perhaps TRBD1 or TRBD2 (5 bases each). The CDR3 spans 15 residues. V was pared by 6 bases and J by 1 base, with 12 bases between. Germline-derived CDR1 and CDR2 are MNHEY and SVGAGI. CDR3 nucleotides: TGTGCCAGCAGCCTTCTGAGGGGGAACACCGGGGAGCTGTTTTTT. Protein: CASSLLRGNTGELFF.

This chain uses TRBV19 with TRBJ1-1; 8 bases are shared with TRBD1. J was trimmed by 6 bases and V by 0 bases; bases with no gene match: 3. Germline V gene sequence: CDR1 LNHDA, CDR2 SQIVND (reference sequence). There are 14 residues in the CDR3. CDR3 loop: CASSIDLTGAEAFF. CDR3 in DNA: TGTGCCAGTAGTATAGATCTGACAGGGGCTGAAGCTTTCTTT.

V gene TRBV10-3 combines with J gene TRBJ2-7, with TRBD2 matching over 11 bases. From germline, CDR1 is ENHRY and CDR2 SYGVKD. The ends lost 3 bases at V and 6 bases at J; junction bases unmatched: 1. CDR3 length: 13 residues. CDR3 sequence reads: CAISELAGAEQYF. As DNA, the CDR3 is TGTGCCATCAGTGAACTAGCGGGGGCCGAGCAGTACTTC.

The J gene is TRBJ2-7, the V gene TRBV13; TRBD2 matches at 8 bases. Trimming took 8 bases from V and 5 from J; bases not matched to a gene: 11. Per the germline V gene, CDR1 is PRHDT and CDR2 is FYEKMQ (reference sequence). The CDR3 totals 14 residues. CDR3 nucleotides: TGTGCCAGCCAAGCGGGAGTTCGTCCCGACGAGCAGTACTTC. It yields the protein CASQAGVRPDEQYF.

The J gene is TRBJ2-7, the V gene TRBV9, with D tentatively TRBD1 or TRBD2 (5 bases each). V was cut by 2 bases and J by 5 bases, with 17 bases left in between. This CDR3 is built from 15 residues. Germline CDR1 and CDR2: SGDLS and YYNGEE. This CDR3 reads CASSVGLVTRDEQYF. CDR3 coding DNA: TGTGCCAGCAGCGTTGGACTGGTCACCAGGGACGAGCAGTACTTC.

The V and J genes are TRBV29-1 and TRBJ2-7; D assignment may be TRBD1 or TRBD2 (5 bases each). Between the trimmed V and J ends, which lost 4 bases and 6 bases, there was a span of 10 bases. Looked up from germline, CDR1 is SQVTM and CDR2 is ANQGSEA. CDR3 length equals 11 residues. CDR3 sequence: CSVGDAVEQYF. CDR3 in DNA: TGCAGCGTTGGGGACGCAGTCGAGCAGTACTTC.

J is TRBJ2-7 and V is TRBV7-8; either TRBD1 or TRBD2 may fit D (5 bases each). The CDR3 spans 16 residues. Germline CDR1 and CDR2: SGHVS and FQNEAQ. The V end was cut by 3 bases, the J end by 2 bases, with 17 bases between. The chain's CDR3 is CASSLGRNVNTYEQYF. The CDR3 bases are TGTGCCAGCAGCTTGGGACGGAATGTTAATACCTACGAGCAGTACTTC.